The 24 T cell receptor beta chains listed next were all sequenced from one sample in a study of T cell repertoires in cytomegalovirus infection. TCRdb processed the reads anew with MiXCR; each CDR3 protein has one entry. The table has under 90,000 distinct CDR3 sequences, about 44% seen once. These receptors' targets are unknown. The sample consisted of CD8+ T cells from cultured PBMCs, taken from culture after CMV antigen stimulation. These TCRs come from a human donor in good health (CMV status not recorded). Some clones in this sample may be carry-over from other donors' samples.

This chain uses TRBV4-2 with TRBJ2-1; D not resolved. Trimming removed 0 bases at V and 5 bases at J, with 2 bases between. Per the germline V gene, CDR1 is LGHNA and CDR2 is YNFKEQ. This CDR3 has 12 amino acids. CDR3 nucleotides: TGTGCCAGCAGCCAAGACAACAATGAGCAGTTCTTC. Protein: CASSQDNNEQFF.

This clonotype was picked up one time. The chain links TRBV12-3 or TRBV12-4 to TRBJ2-1, with 9 bases that match TRBD1. V lost 3 bases and J lost 2; bases outside the gene matches: 5. The CDR3 extends over 16 amino acids. CDR3 region: CASSLRGQGTYNEQFF. Written as DNA, the CDR3 is TGTGCCAGCAGTTTGCGTGGACAGGGGACCTACAATGAGCAGTTCTTC.

The chain recombines TRBV6-8 with TRBJ2-2; weak D call: TRBD1 (5 bases). This CDR3 spans 16 amino acids. CDR1 and CDR2 from the germline V gene are MNHGY and SAAAGT. Trimming cost V 5 bases and J 4 bases, with 17 bases left between them. The CDR3, as DNA: TGTGCCAGCAGTGCGTCAGGGATCCCAAGCACCGGGGAGCTGTTTTTT. Protein sequence: CASSASGIPSTGELFF.

This chain connects TRBV28 to TRBJ1-2; D ambiguous. This CDR3 has 16 amino acids. Germline V gene sequence: CDR1 MDHEN, CDR2 SYDVKM. V lost 1 base and J lost 2, with 14 bases in between. The CDR3, as DNA: TGTGCCAGCAGTTTATCCCGGACGGAAGAAAACTATGGCTACACCTTC. Translated: CASSLSRTEENYGYTF.

The CDR3 here is CASAGTSGLSSYNEQFF. CDR3 sequence (DNA): TGTGCCAGTGCTGGGACTAGCGGGTTGAGCTCCTACAATGAGCAGTTCTTC. The V call is TRBV12-3 or TRBV12-4, the J call TRBJ2-1, with 12 bases lining up with TRBD2. The V gene end was trimmed by 9 bases and the J gene end by 0 bases; junction bases not matched to a gene: 9. The CDR3 totals 17 residues.

The chain couples TRBV3-1 to TRBJ2-5, with D possibly TRBD2 on 5 matching bases. Per germline, CDR1 LGHDT and CDR2 YNNKEL (reference sequence). CDR3 length: 16 residues. Trimming stripped 0 bases from V and 2 bases from J, with 13 bases between. The CDR3 here is CASSQDPRGLQETQYF. The CDR3 nucleotides are TGTGCCAGCAGCCAAGATCCCCGGGGATTACAAGAGACCCAGTACTTC.

The gene calls are TRBV7-6 and TRBJ1-4; D possibly corresponds to TRBD1 (5 bases). The CDR3 runs 14 residues. Deletions cut 5 bases from V and 10 bases from J, with 17 bases between. Germline lookup yields CDR1 SGHVS and CDR2 FNYEAQ. The CDR3: CASSPREGTGKLFF. CDR3 bases: TGTGCCAGCAGCCCCCGGGAGGGAACAGGAAAACTGTTTTTT.

CDR3: CASSLSGSGDEQYF. CDR3 sequence (DNA): TGTGCCAGCAGCCTTAGCGGGAGCGGCGACGAGCAGTACTTC. V usage is TRBV7-3 and J usage is TRBJ2-7; 9 nucleotides align to TRBD2. The V gene end was trimmed by 5 bases and the J gene end by 5 bases; junction bases not matched to a gene: 7. The CDR3 has 14 residues. Germline V gene sequence: CDR1 SGHTA, CDR2 FQGTGA. Based on the CDR3 plus reference TRBV7-3 and TRBJ2-7, the full variable domain is GAGVSQTPSNKVTEKGKYVELRCDPISGHTALYWYRQSLGQGPEFLIYFQGTGAADDSGLPNDRFFAVRPEGSVSTLKIQRTERGDSAVYLCASSLSGSGDEQYFGPGTRLTVT.

The J gene is TRBJ1-6, the V gene TRBV6-6; perhaps TRBD1 as D (5 bases). Germline-derived CDR1 and CDR2 are MNHNY and SVGAGI (reference sequence). This CDR3 region has 16 residues. Trimming stripped 7 bases from V and 3 bases from J, with 16 bases between. The DNA for the CDR3 is TGTGCCAGCACCGAAAGAGGGGTTCGCTATAATTCACCCCTCCACTTT. Translating gives CASTERGVRYNSPLHF.

This rearrangement joins TRBV25-1 to TRBJ1-4; 8 nucleotides align to TRBD1. V shed 4 bases, J shed 7 bases, and the junction held 2 bases outside the gene matches. Germline lookup yields CDR1 MGHDK and CDR2 SYGVNS. The CDR3 extends over 13 amino acids. Here the CDR3 reads CASSGQGLEKLFF. The CDR3 region has the DNA TGTGCCAGCAGTGGACAGGGGCTTGAAAAACTGTTTTTT.

The chain combines TRBV29-1 with TRBJ1-1; TRBD1 agrees at 7 bases. Germline CDR1 is SQVTM and CDR2 is ANQGSEA. The CDR3 is made up of 16 amino acids. V dropped 5 bases and J dropped 1; count of bases not matched to a gene: 13. CDR3 DNA: TGCAGCGTTTTCCCCGAGGGGGCCAAGGGGAACACTGAAGCTTTCTTT. This translates into CSVFPEGAKGNTEAFF.

This clonotype was observed at least ten times. The gene calls are TRBV7-2 and TRBJ2-3, with D uncertain. CDR3 size: 13 residues. Germline lookup yields CDR1 SGHTA and CDR2 FQGNSA. The V end was cut by 5 bases, the J end by 3 bases, with 9 bases between. The CDR3 reads CASSAGPTDTQYF. The CDR3, as DNA: TGTGCCAGCAGCGCCGGTCCTACAGATACGCAGTATTTT.

This chain uses TRBV6-1 with TRBJ1-1; TRBD1 aligns across 7 bases. This CDR3 contains 13 residues. V lost 1 base to trimming and J lost 10 bases; unmatched junction nucleotides: 6. Germline CDR1 and CDR2: MNHNS and SASEGT. The CDR3 reads CASSEGGGQRAFF. The CDR3 nucleotides are TGTGCCAGCAGTGAAGGGGGGGGACAGCGAGCTTTCTTT.

V usage is TRBV12-5 and J usage is TRBJ1-2; 12 bases fit TRBD1. The CDR3 covers 15 residues. From germline, CDR1 is LGHNT and CDR2 FRNRAP. With 2 bases clipped from V and 6 bases from J, the junction kept 4 bases outside the gene matches. CDR3 protein: CASGLSGTGGDGYTF. As DNA, the CDR3 is TGTGCTAGTGGTTTGTCCGGGACAGGGGGCGATGGCTACACCTTC.

V is TRBV6-5 and J is TRBJ2-1; 7 bases fit TRBD2. The CDR3 loop spans 17 amino acids. V shed 0 bases, J shed 7 bases, and the junction held 12 bases outside the gene matches. CDR1 is MNHEY, CDR2 SVGAGI, per germline. CDR3 sequence reads: CASSYSAGRPVTNEQFF. The CDR3 DNA is TGTGCCAGCAGTTACTCAGCGGGACGGCCGGTGACTAATGAGCAGTTCTTC.

The V and J genes are TRBV5-6 and TRBJ2-1, with D tentatively TRBD1 (5 bases). The germline V gene has CDR1 SGHDT and CDR2 YYEEEE. V gave up 5 bases and J gave up 7 bases, with 28 bases separating them. The CDR3 length is 18 residues. The CDR3 is CASSPSGAPIEVRNEQFF. CDR3 bases: TGTGCCAGCAGTCCAAGTGGGGCCCCCATCGAGGTCCGGAATGAGCAGTTCTTC.

The rearrangement uses TRBV7-2 and TRBJ2-7; D remains ambiguous. V gave up 5 bases and J gave up 2 bases, with 16 bases separating them. Germline assignment: CDR1 SGHTA and CDR2 FQGNSA. The CDR3 runs 15 residues. The CDR3 reads CASSPSLRAAYEQYF. In DNA form, the CDR3 reads TGTGCCAGCAGCCCGTCACTTAGGGCCGCCTACGAGCAGTACTTC.

The chain has TRBV7-6 and TRBJ2-2; D not certain. CDR3 size: 15 residues. Trimming stripped 1 base from V and 3 bases from J, with 9 bases between. The germline gives CDR1 SGHVS, CDR2 FNYEAQ. CDR3 in amino acids: CASSLGGQDTGELFF. The DNA of the CDR3 is TGTGCCAGCAGCTTAGGCGGTCAGGACACCGGGGAGCTGTTTTTT. The full variable domain, completed using reference TRBV7-6 and TRBJ2-2, is GAGVSQSPRYKVTKRGQDVALRCDPISGHVSLYWYRQALGQGPEFLTYFNYEAQQDKSGLPNDRFSAERPEGSISTLTIQRTEQRDSAMYRCASSLGGQDTGELFFGEGSRLTVL.

DNA for the CDR3: TGTGCCAGCAGCTCATTAGGGGGGGGCCGGGACAATGAGCAGTTCTTC. Its protein product is CASSSLGGGRDNEQFF. This rearrangement joins TRBV7-2 to TRBJ2-1; weak D call: TRBD2 (7 bases). This CDR3 is built from 16 residues. Per the germline V gene, CDR1 is SGHTA and CDR2 is FQGNSA. V lost 4 bases and J lost 5, with 18 bases in between.

This CDR3 reads CASSSPRDTKAKNIQYF. The DNA of the CDR3 is TGTGCCAGCAGCTCCCCTCGGGACACCAAAGCCAAAAACATTCAGTACTTC. The rearrangement links TRBV7-9 to TRBJ2-4; TRBD1 might be the D (6 bases). The CDR3 covers 17 residues. CDR1 is SEHNR, CDR2 FQNEAQ, per germline (reference sequence). Between the trimmed V and J ends, which lost 4 bases and 0 bases, there was a span of 16 bases.

In this sample, this clonotype turned up a few times. The chain uses TRBV19 and TRBJ1-1; D is unresolved. The length of the CDR3 is 13 residues. V lost 3 bases and J lost 1, with 6 bases in between. Per the germline V gene, CDR1 is LNHDA and CDR2 is SQIVND (reference sequence). The CDR3, as DNA: TGTGCCAGTAGTATTGGGAGGAACACTGAAGCTTTCTTT. It is translated as CASSIGRNTEAFF.

V is TRBV6-6 and J is TRBJ2-2; D possibly corresponds to TRBD2 (5 bases). The CDR3 length is 15 residues. The germline gives CDR1 MNHNY, CDR2 SVGAGI (reference sequence). Trimming stripped 3 bases from V and 4 bases from J, with 12 bases between. In DNA, the CDR3 is TGTGCCAGCAGTTATGGCGGGTGGGGCACCGGGGAGCTGTTTTTT. Its protein product is CASSYGGWGTGELFF.

V is TRBV9 and J is TRBJ1-2, with 7 bases identical to TRBD1. CDR3 length: 13 amino acids. Per germline, CDR1 SGDLS and CDR2 YYNGEE. The ends lost 3 bases at V and 6 bases at J; junction bases unmatched: 5. CDR3 sequence: CASSAGTVDGYTF. CDR3 nucleotide sequence: TGTGCCAGCAGCGCTGGGACAGTTGATGGCTACACCTTC.

This clonotype was counted only a few times. The gene calls are TRBV6-6 and TRBJ2-1; 7 positions match TRBD2. V shed 1 base and J 1 base; nucleotides not matched to a gene: 4. From germline, CDR1 is MNHNY and CDR2 SVGAGI (reference sequence). CDR3 length: 16 residues. This CDR3 is CASSYWRETSYNEQFF. Written as DNA, the CDR3 is TGTGCCAGCAGTTACTGGCGGGAGACGTCCTACAATGAGCAGTTCTTC.